Each of the 18 T cell receptor beta chains below was sequenced from the same sample in a study of T cells in Graves' hyperthyroidism and ophthalmopathy. Amplified TCR beta CDR3 regions derived from RNA transcripts. A set of HTBI primers served as the primers for a first-round RT-PCR of the TCR CDR3. Each CDR3 protein is one row after TCRdb ran MiXCR on the multiplex PCR reads. The repertoire holds around 340,000 distinct CDR3 sequences, with around 18% as singletons. Source material: blood. The receptors were gathered from a woman aged 40 to 55 with Graves' ophthalmopathy.

This clonotype was seen at least ten times. The chain has TRBV6-5 and TRBJ1-1; tentatively, D is TRBD1 (6 bases). In germline, CDR1 is MNHEY, CDR2 SVGAGI. This CDR3 has 13 residues. The V end lost 4 bases, the J end lost 6 bases, and 12 bases lay between the germline ends. This CDR3 is CASSSGQLSEAFF. The CDR3 DNA sequence: TGTGCCAGCAGTTCAGGACAGTTATCTGAAGCTTTCTTT.

This clonotype has a count of ten or more. The rearrangement uses TRBV2 and TRBJ1-3, with D perhaps matching TRBD1 (5 bases). Germline V lookup: CDR1 SNHLY, CDR2 FYNNEI. This CDR3 has 15 amino acids. The ends were cut back, 7 bases at V and 3 bases at J, with 16 bases in the middle. This CDR3 is CASTGSIRGGNTIYF. The CDR3 DNA sequence: TGTGCCAGCACCGGCTCCATTAGGGGTGGAAACACCATATATTTT.

This clonotype was detected many times. V and J are TRBV12-3 or TRBV12-4 and TRBJ2-7; 11 nucleotides match TRBD1. The CDR3 totals 14 residues. The V gene end was trimmed by 7 bases and the J gene end by 4 bases; junction bases not matched to a gene: 6. The CDR3 loop reads CASKRTGGGYEQYF. In nucleotides, the CDR3 is TGTGCCAGCAAACGGACAGGGGGCGGATACGAGCAGTACTTC.

On this clonotype: A much bigger clone sits one base away, suggesting this may be a read error. The chain has TRBV12-3 or TRBV12-4 and TRBJ1-3; D remains ambiguous. This CDR3 region has 16 residues. The DNA for the CDR3 is TGTGCCAGCAACCACGGAAGACCCTTCTCTGGAAACACCACATATTTT. Translated: CASNHGRPFSGNTTYF.

V gene TRBV10-1 combines with J gene TRBJ2-4; TRBD2 matches at 13 bases. Germline loops: CDR1 WNHNN, CDR2 SYGVQD (reference sequence). The CDR3 runs to 13 residues. V shed 4 bases, J shed 15 bases, and the junction held 6 bases outside the gene matches. The CDR3 coding sequence is TGCGCCAGCAGTGTTGGGACTAGCGGGGTTCGGTACTTC. Translation gives CASSVGTSGVRYF.

This clonotype was counted between two and nine times. The chain employs TRBV6-2 or TRBV6-3 and TRBJ1-3, with 7 bases fitting TRBD1. The length of the CDR3 is 15 residues. With 6 bases clipped from V and 1 base from J, the junction kept 6 bases outside the gene matches. Germline loops: CDR1 MNHEY, CDR2 SVGEGT. The CDR3 loop is CASRGQPMSGNTIYF. The DNA for the CDR3 is TGTGCCAGCAGGGGACAGCCAATGTCTGGAAACACCATATATTTT.

This chain connects TRBV27 to TRBJ2-5; 7 bases are a match to TRBD2. The J segment lost 2 bases and the V segment lost 3 bases, leaving 6 bases of the junction unmatched. This CDR3 spans 15 amino acids. CDR1 MNHEY and CDR2 SMNVEV come from the germline V gene (reference sequence). CDR3 loop: CASSFGGGSQETQYF. The CDR3 DNA follows: TGTGCCAGCAGTTTTGGGGGGGGGAGTCAAGAGACCCAGTACTTC.

This clonotype was counted many times. The genes are TRBV29-1 and TRBJ2-5; perhaps TRBD1 as D (6 bases). Germline CDR1 reads SQVTM; CDR2 reads ANQGSEA. The CDR3 loop spans 12 amino acids. V lost 7 bases, J lost 7 bases, and 16 bases lay in between. In DNA form, the CDR3 reads TGCAGCGGTACCACAGGGCTGGGGACCCAGTACTTC. It yields the protein CSGTTGLGTQYF.

This clonotype has at least ten counts. J is TRBJ2-2 and V is TRBV27; TRBD1 agrees at 7 bases. Germline CDR1 and CDR2: MNHEY and SMNVEV (reference sequence). Unmatched junction bases numbered 11, after V lost 3 bases and J lost 1 base. The CDR3 sequence is 18 residues long. In DNA form, the CDR3 reads TGTGCCAGCAGTTTTAGTTGGGGGACAGTATTGAACACCGGGGAGCTGTTTTTT. It translates to CASSFSWGTVLNTGELFF.

This clonotype showed up many times. The chain employs TRBV25-1 and TRBJ2-5; 10 bases match TRBD1. The CDR3 covers 15 residues. The germline gives CDR1 MGHDK, CDR2 SYGVNS. The V segment lost 4 bases and the J segment 5 bases; nucleotides outside the gene matches: 7. CDR3 in DNA: TGTGCCAGCAGTGGAGGACAGGGGGGCCGGGAGACCCAGTACTTC. Encoded protein: CASSGGQGGRETQYF.

This clonotype was seen at least ten times. This chain connects TRBV12-3 or TRBV12-4 to TRBJ1-2, with D perhaps TRBD1 (5 bases). This CDR3 comprises 15 residues. Trimming left V 5 bases short and J 7 bases short, with 20 bases between. The CDR3 region has the DNA TGTGCCAGCAGTCCTGGGAGGGGACTGGCTCTTGGCTACACCTTC. This encodes CASSPGRGLALGYTF.

This chain joins TRBV5-1 and TRBJ2-2; 10 positions match TRBD1. The germline CDR1 and CDR2 sequences are SGHRS and YFSETQ. V was clipped by 5 bases and J by 6 bases; unmatched bases: 7. This CDR3 is built from 15 residues. CDR3 DNA: TGCGCCAGCAGTTGGACAGGGGGTTTCGCCGGGGAGCTGTTTTTT. Translation: CASSWTGGFAGELFF.

This clonotype was seen at least ten times. This chain joins TRBV10-1 and TRBJ2-2; D gene uncertain. CDR3 length: 16 residues. The V and J ends lost 1 base and 0 bases respectively, with 9 bases between them. Germline lookup yields CDR1 WNHNN and CDR2 SYGVQD (reference sequence). CDR3 coding DNA: TGCGCCAGCAGTGAGTACCAGGCCGCGAACACCGGGGAGCTGTTTTTT. Protein: CASSEYQAANTGELFF.

The rearrangement joins TRBV10-3 to TRBJ2-7, with D possibly TRBD2 on 5 matching bases. The ends were cut back, 10 bases at V and 1 base at J, with 20 bases in the middle. CDR3 size: 15 residues. In germline, CDR1 is ENHRY, CDR2 SYGVKD. CDR3: CATLGGSGVSYEQYF. CDR3 nucleotide sequence: TGTGCCACCCTCGGAGGATCGGGCGTATCCTACGAGCAGTACTTC.

This clonotype has at least ten counts. The chain employs TRBV30 and TRBJ1-2, with D possibly being TRBD1 (5 bases). Germline V gene sequence: CDR1 GTSNPN, CDR2 SVGIG (reference sequence). V lost 3 bases and J lost 7, with 12 bases in between. The CDR3 contains 12 residues. The CDR3 here is CAWSNGGSGYTF. The CDR3 DNA follows: TGTGCCTGGAGCAACGGGGGGAGTGGCTACACCTTC.

This chain connects TRBV27 to TRBJ1-2, with a possible D match to TRBD1 (5 bases). The germline V gene has CDR1 MNHEY and CDR2 SMNVEV (reference sequence). The CDR3 has 14 residues. The V end was cut by 2 bases, the J end by 7 bases, with 14 bases between. This CDR3 is CASSLGGLVGGYTF. CDR3 nucleotide sequence: TGTGCCAGCAGTTTAGGGGGGTTGGTCGGTGGCTACACCTTC.

In its sample, this clonotype was seen many times. J is TRBJ2-5 and V is TRBV5-6; TRBD1 might be the D (5 bases). V was cut by 3 bases and J by 7 bases, with 16 bases left in between. CDR3 length: 14 residues. Looked up from germline, CDR1 is SGHDT and CDR2 is YYEEEE. CDR3 residues: CASSSLTASRTQYF. CDR3 sequence (DNA): TGTGCCAGCAGCTCATTGACAGCCTCGCGGACCCAGTACTTC. The whole variable domain, remainder taken from reference TRBV5-6 and TRBJ2-5, is DAGVTQSPTHLIKTRGQQVTLRCSPKSGHDTVSWYQQALGQGPQFIFQYYEEEERQRGNFPDRFSGHQFPNYSSELNVNALLLGDSALYLCASSSLTASRTQYFGPGTRLLVL.

At least ten counts were recorded for this clonotype. This chain joins TRBV20-1 and TRBJ2-7; the match to TRBD1 covers 7 bases. This CDR3 spans 13 amino acids. V lost 6 bases to trimming and J lost 0 bases; unmatched junction nucleotides: 5. Per germline, CDR1 DFQATT and CDR2 SNEGSKA (reference sequence). CDR3: CSAPRDSSYEQYF. Here the CDR3 DNA reads TGCAGTGCCCCCAGGGACAGCTCCTACGAGCAGTACTTC.